This T cell receptor (beta chain) was retrieved from a study of blood T cell repertoires in COVID-19. How the authors handled the data: Reference gene primer amplification gave estimated nucleated cell counts. Repertoires were generated with immunoSEQ multiplex PCR, while TCRdb's copy carries only in-frame clones and drops some. V and J calls plus clone size are reproduced from that table; the DNA served to infer D and trimming. The data show roughly 250,000 clones, with 70% to 90% seen just once and about 4.3% held by the top ten. The CDR3 is 15 amino acids. In germline, CDR1 is SGDLS, CDR2 YYNGEE. Trimming cost V 1 base and J 0 bases, with 7 bases left between them. All enrollees were about 18 to 89 years old and from roughly 26 US areas. Participants were placed into cohorts based on the clinical history they reported.

The clonotype comes from a woman in her twenties or thirties who had recovered from COVID-19. The genes are TRBV9 and TRBJ2-2; no clear D. The sample consisted of PBMCs or T cells enriched from blood (not recorded which). CDR3 coding DNA: TGTGCCAGCAGCGTACAGACAACGAACACCGGGGAGCTGTTTTTT. Its translation is CASSVQTTNTGELFF.